This is a list of T cell receptor beta chains from one sample in a study of blood T cell repertoires in COVID-19. The repertoire was sequenced with immunoSEQ multiplex PCR; TCRdb's copy has only in-frame clones and lacks some. The sample gives about 440,000 clones, 90% of which show up once; 0.55% to 0.75% is in the top ten. Sequencing input: PBMCs or T cells enriched from blood (not recorded which). The receptors were sampled from a man younger than 30 who had recovered from COVID-19. Each CDR3 is given with its conserved first and last residue. The order of the fields is clone size, V gene, J gene, D gene, CDR3 DNA, CDR3 protein. D genes are given only for firm matches. Clone size, where shown, is once, few, many, or a class for clones that have expanded.

size: NA; V: TRBV3-1/TRBV3-2; J: TRBJ2-2; D: TRBD2; DNA: TGTGCCAGCACCTCTAGCGGGGTGGCCGGGGAGCTGTTTTTT; CDR3: CASTSSGVAGELFF
size: NA; V: TRBV9; J: TRBJ1-2; D: NA; DNA: TGTGCCAGCAGCGTCGTGAACTATGGCTACACCTTC; CDR3: CASSVVNYGYTF
size: NA; V: TRBV5-4; J: TRBJ2-1; D: TRBD1; DNA: TGTGCCAGCAGCTTGGCCTACGGACAGGGAGGTGAGCAGTTCTTC; CDR3: CASSLAYGQGGEQFF
size: NA; V: TRBV2; J: TRBJ1-5; D: TRBD1; DNA: TGTGCCAGCGGGCGAGGACAGGGACGTCAGCCCCAGCATTTT; CDR3: CASGRGQGRQPQHF
size: NA; V: TRBV2; J: TRBJ2-1; D: NA; DNA: TGTGCCAGTCTAGCTTTGCCTCCTCGAAACCACAATGAGCAGTTCTTC; CDR3: CASLALPPRNHNEQFF
size: NA; V: TRBV5-6; J: TRBJ1-1; D: NA; DNA: TGTGCCAGCAGCTTGGAGCTGACAAGCACTGAAGCTTTCTTT; CDR3: CASSLELTSTEAFF
size: NA; V: TRBV3-1/TRBV3-2; J: TRBJ2-3; D: NA; DNA: TGTGCCAGCAGTTACATCAGAGGAGATACGCAGTATTTT; CDR3: CASSYIRGDTQYF
size: NA; V: TRBV19; J: TRBJ2-1; D: TRBD2; DNA: TGTGCCAGTAGTATAGATCGGACTAGCGGGAGAGACTACAATGAGCAGTTCTTC; CDR3: CASSIDRTSGRDYNEQFF
size: NA; V: TRBV5-1; J: TRBJ2-7; D: TRBD1; DNA: TGCGCCAGCAGCTTGGTGACAGGGGGCCTCTACGAGCAGTACTTC; CDR3: CASSLVTGGLYEQYF
size: NA; V: TRBV30; J: TRBJ1-4; D: TRBD1; DNA: TGTGCCTGGAGAAAACGACAGGGAAATGAAAAACTGTTTTTT; CDR3: CAWRKRQGNEKLFF
size: NA; V: TRBV9; J: TRBJ2-5; D: TRBD2; DNA: TGTGCCAGCAGCGAGAGCGGGAGAGGAGAGACCCAGTACTTC; CDR3: CASSESGRGETQYF
size: NA; V: TRBV2; J: TRBJ2-2; D: TRBD1; DNA: TGTGCCAGCAGGCTTGACAGGGCGAACACCGGGGAGCTGTTTTTT; CDR3: CASRLDRANTGELFF
size: once; V: TRBV7-6; J: TRBJ2-7; D: NA; DNA: TGTGCCAGCAGCCCCCGGGCGGGTTACGAGCAGTACTTC; CDR3: CASSPRAGYEQYF
size: NA; V: TRBV3-1/TRBV3-2; J: TRBJ2-3; D: TRBD2; DNA: TGTGCCAGCAGCCAAGCGGGCGGGGGGGCTCGTACGCAGTATTTT; CDR3: CASSQAGGGARTQYF
size: NA; V: TRBV25-1; J: TRBJ1-5; D: NA; DNA: TGTGCCAGCAGTGAATCGGGGGATCAGCCCCAGCATTTT; CDR3: CASSESGDQPQHF
size: NA; V: TRBV28; J: TRBJ1-1; D: NA; DNA: TGTGCCAGCCTGGGTCCGACCGACTCTTTCTTT; CDR3: CASLGPTDSFF
size: NA; V: TRBV5-1; J: TRBJ2-2; D: NA; DNA: TGCGCCAGCAGCTTGACTTTCGGCGGAGGCACCGGGGAGCTGTTTTTT; CDR3: CASSLTFGGGTGELFF
size: NA; V: TRBV7-9; J: TRBJ1-4; D: NA; DNA: TGTGCCAGCGGTGAAGGGGTCTCAACTAATGAAAAACTGTTTTTT; CDR3: CASGEGVSTNEKLFF
size: NA; V: TRBV2; J: TRBJ1-6; D: TRBD1; DNA: TGTGCCAGCAGTAAACTGACAGGGGGCGGTTCACCCCTCCACTTT; CDR3: CASSKLTGGGSPLHF
size: NA; V: TRBV1; J: TRBJ2-1; D: NA; DNA: TGCACCAGCAGCCAAGATCCTACGGTACCTTACAATGAGCAGTTCTTC; CDR3: CTSSQDPTVPYNEQFF
size: once; V: TRBV29-1; J: TRBJ1-1; D: TRBD1; DNA: TGCAGCGTCCACAGGGGCACTGAAGCTTTCTTT; CDR3: CSVHRGTEAFF
size: NA; V: TRBV19; J: TRBJ1-5; D: NA; DNA: TGTGCCAGTAGTGAACAGCAGAATCAGCCCCAGCATTTT; CDR3: CASSEQQNQPQHF
size: NA; V: TRBV30; J: TRBJ1-2; D: NA; DNA: TGTGCCTGGAGCTACTTCACGGGAAAAGTGGACTATGGCTACACCTTC; CDR3: CAWSYFTGKVDYGYTF
size: NA; V: TRBV14; J: TRBJ1-4; D: TRBD1; DNA: TGTGCCAGCAGCACCCGGACAGGGGCGAATGAAAAACTGTTTTTT; CDR3: CASSTRTGANEKLFF
size: NA; V: TRBV3-1/TRBV3-2; J: TRBJ2-7; D: TRBD2; DNA: TGTGCCAGCAGCCAAGATCCATCCCCCCTAGCGGCGGCCTACGAGCAGTACTTC; CDR3: CASSQDPSPLAAAYEQYF
size: NA; V: TRBV29-1; J: TRBJ2-7; D: TRBD1; DNA: TGCAGCGCATGGACAGGGGGCATGGACGAGCAGTACTTC; CDR3: CSAWTGGMDEQYF
size: NA; V: TRBV18; J: TRBJ2-6; D: NA; DNA: TGTGCCAGCTCACAAGGACAGCCAACCCTCTCTGGGGCCAACGTCCTGACTTTC; CDR3: CASSQGQPTLSGANVLTF
size: NA; V: TRBV2; J: TRBJ2-1; D: NA; DNA: TGTGCCAGCCTAGGCGGGCCGGACAGACTCATCAATGAGCAGTTCTTC; CDR3: CASLGGPDRLINEQFF
size: once; V: TRBV4-1; J: TRBJ2-4; D: NA; DNA: TGCGCCAGCAGCCAGATTGGAGGTCTAGCCAAAAACATTCAGTACTTC; CDR3: CASSQIGGLAKNIQYF